One sample yielded the 25 T cell receptor beta chains listed below, sequenced in a study of T cell repertoires in urothelial bladder cancer. Method: immunoSEQ multiplex PCR; TCRdb's copy keeps in-frame clones and lacks some. Of around 12,000 clones in the sample, roughly two thirds were seen once. Sequencing was performed on tumor-infiltrating cells from bladder cancer. Source of these receptors: a human donor with a benign inflammatory bladder lesion.

The genes are TRBV11-2 and TRBJ2-7, with D uncertain. The CDR3 is made up of 14 amino acids. V lost 5 bases and J lost 0, with 11 bases in between. Per the germline V gene, CDR1 is SGHAT and CDR2 is FQNNGV. The CDR3 here is CASSPWQNSYEQYF. The CDR3 DNA is TGTGCCAGCAGCCCCTGGCAGAACTCCTACGAGCAGTACTTC.

V usage is TRBV10-3 and J usage is TRBJ2-1; 7 bases are shared with TRBD1. Per germline, CDR1 ENHRY and CDR2 SYGVKD. V lost 6 bases to trimming and J lost 4 bases; unmatched junction nucleotides: 9. The CDR3 is made up of 15 amino acids. The CDR3 region is CAISAWTGPYNEQFF. CDR3 coding DNA: TGTGCCATCAGCGCCTGGACAGGCCCATACAATGAGCAGTTCTTC.

This chain links TRBV30 with TRBJ2-7; 8 bases match TRBD2. This CDR3 has 14 residues. Germline CDR1 and CDR2: GTSNPN and SVGIG (reference sequence). V lost 5 bases to trimming and J lost 2 bases; unmatched junction nucleotides: 8. CDR3: CAWQSSGLAYEQYF. The CDR3 bases are TGTGCCTGGCAATCTAGCGGGCTGGCCTACGAGCAGTACTTC.

The chain links TRBV5-1 to TRBJ1-1; weak D call: TRBD1 (5 bases). The CDR3 has 15 residues. CDR1 is SGHRS and CDR2 is YFSETQ in the germline V gene. The V gene lost 4 bases and the J gene lost 2 bases, with 15 bases spanning the gap. The CDR3 region is CASSPSGTGNTEAFF. CDR3 coding DNA: TGCGCCAGCAGCCCCTCCGGGACGGGAAACACTGAAGCTTTCTTT.

V usage is TRBV19 and J usage is TRBJ1-5; TRBD1 matches 10 bases. The germline CDR1 and CDR2 sequences are LNHDA and SQIVND (reference sequence). The CDR3 totals 16 residues. V lost 4 bases to trimming and J lost 5 bases; unmatched junction nucleotides: 8. CDR3 nucleotides: TGTGCCAGTAGTACTATAGGGACAGGGGAAGATCAGCCCCAGCATTTT. This sequence encodes CASSTIGTGEDQPQHF.

The chain has TRBV6-1 and TRBJ1-5; no reliable D call. The CDR3 has 15 residues. Per the germline V gene, CDR1 is MNHNS and CDR2 is SASEGT. V was cut by 6 bases and J by 0 bases, with 12 bases left in between. CDR3 loop: CASSDRDYSNQPQHF. Written as DNA, the CDR3 is TGTGCCAGCAGCGATAGGGATTATAGCAATCAGCCCCAGCATTTT.

The genes are TRBV5-1 and TRBJ2-3, with 8 bases that match TRBD1. CDR1 and CDR2 (germline): SGHRS, YFSETQ. CDR3 length: 14 residues. V lost 0 bases to trimming and J lost 3 bases; unmatched junction nucleotides: 0. In DNA form, the CDR3 reads TGCGCCAGCAGCTTGGACAGGGGGACAGATACGCAGTATTTT. This codes for CASSLDRGTDTQYF.

The V and J genes are TRBV6-1 and TRBJ1-1, with TRBD1 as a possible D gene (5 bases). This CDR3 region has 17 residues. Germline V CDR1 and CDR2: MNHNS, SASEGT. Trimming took 4 bases from V and 1 from J, leaving 19 bases between them. This CDR3 is CASSGVGLGPENTEAFF. The CDR3 nucleotides are TGTGCCAGCAGTGGCGTCGGGTTGGGGCCAGAGAACACTGAAGCTTTCTTT.

The chain links TRBV4-1 to TRBJ2-4; no clear D gene. Germline CDR1 and CDR2: MGHRA and YSYEKL. This CDR3 has 17 residues. V dropped 2 bases and J dropped 10 bases, with 24 bases sitting between them. CDR3 nucleotide sequence: TGCGCCAGCAGCCAACTAGACCTTATCCCGGGCGAAGGGATTCAGTACTTC. This codes for CASSQLDLIPGEGIQYF.

The chain recombines TRBV7-3 with TRBJ2-7; TRBD1 matches at 8 bases. Germline loops: CDR1 SGHTA, CDR2 FQGTGA. The CDR3 is made up of 13 amino acids. V dropped 3 bases and J dropped 7; count of bases not matched to a gene: 5. In DNA, the CDR3 is TGTGCCAGCAGCTTCGACAGGGGTGGGGAGCAGTACTTC. The encoded protein is CASSFDRGGEQYF.

Concerning this clone: This specimen includes other DNA sequences encoding the same CDR3. The V and J genes are TRBV7-2 and TRBJ2-3; 8 nucleotides match TRBD2. The ends lost 5 bases at V and 2 bases at J; junction bases unmatched: 3. CDR3 size: 14 residues. From germline, CDR1 is SGHTA and CDR2 FQGNSA. CDR3 loop: CASSQGLATDTQYF. CDR3 DNA: TGTGCCAGCAGCCAAGGACTAGCCACAGATACGCAGTATTTT.

This rearrangement joins TRBV7-2 to TRBJ2-3; 10 bases map to TRBD2. The CDR3 length is 14 residues. Germline assignment: CDR1 SGHTA and CDR2 FQGNSA. With 4 bases clipped from V and 6 bases from J, the junction kept 4 bases outside the gene matches. The CDR3 here is CASSSSGGADTQYF. The CDR3 bases are TGTGCCAGCAGCTCTAGCGGGGGAGCGGATACGCAGTATTTT.

V gene TRBV5-1 combines with J gene TRBJ2-5; D unresolved. Germline CDR1 reads SGHRS; CDR2 reads YFSETQ. V was clipped by 1 base and J by 0 bases, with 13 bases between them. CDR3 size: 16 residues. CDR3 DNA sequence: TGCGCCAGCAGCTTGTCAAGCGAAGGTCACCAAGAGACCCAGTACTTC. It specifies CASSLSSEGHQETQYF.

On this clone: Mismatch with germline at one junction end may stem from a read error. The chain's CDR3 is CASSSQGQGNDGYTF. The CDR3 DNA sequence: TGCGCCAGCAGCTCGCAGGGACAGGGTAACGATGGCTACACCTTC. The rearrangement links TRBV5-1 to TRBJ1-2; 9 bases match TRBD1. Germline values: CDR1 SGHRS, CDR2 YFSETQ. The CDR3 is 15 residues long.

The V gene is TRBV7-9, the J gene TRBJ1-6; 7 bases align to TRBD1. The V and J ends lost 5 bases and 0 bases, in that order; junction bases with no gene match: 4. The CDR3 extends over 16 amino acids. The germline gives CDR1 SEHNR, CDR2 FQNEAQ (reference sequence). CDR3 protein: CASSPDRSSYNSPLHF. The CDR3, as DNA: TGTGCCAGCAGCCCGGACAGGAGCTCCTATAATTCACCCCTCCACTTT.

This clone was counted only a few times. The rearrangement uses TRBV19 and TRBJ2-5, with D tentatively TRBD2 (6 bases). Trimming stripped 3 bases from V and 5 bases from J, with 13 bases between. CDR3 length: 14 amino acids. Germline CDR1 and CDR2: LNHDA and SQIVND (reference sequence). In nucleotides, the CDR3 is TGTGCCAGTAGTATTGTTTCGGCGGGGGAGACCCAGTACTTC. This sequence encodes CASSIVSAGETQYF.

The genes are TRBV5-4 and TRBJ2-7; tentative D call: TRBD1 (6 bases). The CDR3 spans 14 residues. The V end was cut by 4 bases, the J end by 6 bases, with 17 bases between. Germline-derived CDR1 and CDR2 are SGHNT and YYREEE (reference sequence). CDR3 protein: CASSHGAGVGEQYF. CDR3 DNA sequence: TGTGCCAGCAGCCACGGGGCAGGGGTAGGCGAGCAGTACTTC.

The chain joins TRBV7-9 to TRBJ2-1; D is undetermined. V gave up 0 bases and J gave up 2 bases, with 5 bases separating them. The germline V gene encodes CDR1 SEHNR and CDR2 FQNEAQ (reference sequence). The CDR3 has 14 residues. The CDR3 here is CASSLAGTYNEQFF. CDR3 bases: TGTGCCAGCAGCTTAGCGGGGACCTACAATGAGCAGTTCTTC.

A few counts support this clone. The CDR3 nucleotides read TGTGCCAGCAGTTTCGGGGGCTCAAGCTCCTACAATGAGCAGTTCTTC. It is translated as CASSFGGSSSYNEQFF. The chain uses TRBV7-7 and TRBJ2-1; perhaps D is TRBD1 or TRBD2 (6 bases each). This CDR3 spans 16 amino acids. The V gene lost 6 bases and the J gene lost 0 bases, with 15 bases spanning the gap. Germline V lookup: CDR1 SSHAT, CDR2 FNYEAQ (reference sequence). Full variable domain (remainder filled in from reference TRBV7-7 and TRBJ2-1): GAGVSQSPRYKVTKRGQDVTLRCDPISSHATLYWYQQALGQGPEFLTYFNYEAQPDKSGLPSDRFSAERPEGSISTLTIQRTEQRDSAMYRCASSFGGSSSYNEQFFGPGTRLTVL.

The chain combines TRBV19 with TRBJ1-1; no reliable D call. Germline lookup yields CDR1 LNHDA and CDR2 SQIVND (reference sequence). V gave up 1 base and J gave up 7 bases, with 10 bases separating them. This CDR3 region has 13 residues. CDR3 sequence: CASSIAGGLEAFF. CDR3 sequence (DNA): TGTGCCAGTAGTATAGCTGGTGGGCTTGAAGCTTTCTTT.

The sample holds one count of this clone. The rearrangement joins TRBV11-2 to TRBJ2-7; the D gene could be TRBD1 or TRBD2 (6 bases each). This CDR3 has 14 amino acids. Germline lookup yields CDR1 SGHAT and CDR2 FQNNGV. V gave up 0 bases and J gave up 9 bases, with 15 bases separating them. For the CDR3, the DNA is TGTGCCAGCAGCTTAGAGAGGGGGAGGACAGCGCAGTACTTC. This encodes CASSLERGRTAQYF.

CDR3: CASSLGTGFSGANVLTF. The CDR3, as DNA: TGTGCCAGCAGCCTCGGGACAGGCTTCTCTGGGGCCAACGTCCTGACTTTC. The V and J genes are TRBV4-2 and TRBJ2-6; 8 nucleotides align to TRBD1. Trimming at V came to 4 bases and at J to 0 bases, leaving 5 bases not matched to a gene. Looked up from germline, CDR1 is LGHNA and CDR2 is YNFKEQ. The CDR3 length is 17 residues.

This chain joins TRBV6-5 and TRBJ1-6, with D perhaps TRBD1 (6 bases). Trimming stripped 6 bases from V and 7 bases from J, with 7 bases between. Germline CDR1 reads MNHEY; CDR2 reads SVGAGI. The CDR3 is 12 residues long. CDR3 coding DNA: TGTGCCAGCAGACAGGGAAATTCACCCCTCCACTTT. Protein: CASRQGNSPLHF.

This clone came up a few times. The chain recombines TRBV5-1 with TRBJ2-3; the D gene is possibly TRBD2 (5 bases). CDR1 and CDR2 (germline): SGHRS, YFSETQ. This CDR3 has 15 residues. Trimming pared 0 bases from V and 1 base from J, leaving 9 bases between. The CDR3 nucleotides read TGCGCCAGCAGCTTGGAGTCGCGGGGCACAGATACGCAGTATTTT. It translates to CASSLESRGTDTQYF.

The rearrangement uses TRBV9 and TRBJ1-2; D possibly corresponds to TRBD1 (6 bases). This CDR3 has 13 amino acids. Germline loops: CDR1 SGDLS, CDR2 YYNGEE. The V end was cut by 2 bases, the J end by 1 base, with 6 bases between. CDR3 loop: CASSVDSNYGYTF. The CDR3 nucleotides read TGTGCCAGCAGCGTGGACAGTAACTATGGCTACACCTTC.